What follows are 8 T cell receptor beta chains derived from one specimen sequenced in a study of PD-1 blockade in classical Hodgkin lymphoma (dated by TCRdb to the early 2020s). According to the study, the label for this sample's time point signals: cycle 4 day 1 (C4D1), after more than 5 weeks of nivolumab. Relapse after autologous stem cell transplantation had occurred in all trial patients, and cohorts A, B and C were distinguished by prior brentuximab vedotin exposure. The library was produced with the immunoSEQ multiplex PCR assay. The table comes from immuneACCESS by way of TCRdb, which keeps in-frame sequences with V and J called. Part of the clones is missing from these tables; in studies checked, under half for an unresolved V gene and the rest for unknown reasons. The table for this sample lists 100,000 to 120,000 clones; roughly 90% of them were counted only once. The biggest ten clones account for around 20% of the sample.

Material: peripheral blood mononuclear cells (PBMCs), obtained before the fourth cycle of nivolumab. These TCRs come from a human donor with classical Hodgkin lymphoma.

This chain joins TRBV6-1 and TRBJ1-5; 7 bases are a match to TRBD1. The CDR3 loop spans 15 amino acids. Germline CDR1 reads MNHNS; CDR2 reads SASEGT. V dropped 5 bases and J dropped 4; count of bases not matched to a gene: 8. This CDR3 reads CASSPARDRNQPQHF. In DNA, the CDR3 is TGTGCCAGCAGTCCCGCCCGGGACAGAAATCAGCCCCAGCATTTT.

This clone was detected many times. The chain combines TRBV5-5 with TRBJ1-5; D remains unclear. This CDR3 is built from 15 residues. Trimming removed 0 bases from V and 0 bases from J, with 7 bases in between. Germline loops: CDR1 SGHKS, CDR2 YYEKEE (reference sequence). The CDR3 bases are TGTGCCAGCAGCTTGGTTGGGTATAGCAATCAGCCCCAGCATTTT. Translation: CASSLVGYSNQPQHF.

CDR3 DNA: TGTGCCAGCAGACAGGGGGCTGCCGAGCAGTACTTC. This sequence encodes CASRQGAAEQYF. V usage is TRBV2 and J usage is TRBJ2-7, with TRBD1 identical over 9 bases. CDR3 length equals 12 residues. Germline V gene lookup returns CDR1 SNHLY and CDR2 FYNNEI. Trimming removed 6 bases from V and 6 bases from J; junction bases left unmatched: 3.

The rearrangement joins TRBV18 to TRBJ2-2; D is perhaps TRBD2 (6 bases). The CDR3 is made up of 16 amino acids. CDR1 is KGHSH, CDR2 LQKENI, per germline. The V and J ends lost 0 bases and 6 bases respectively, with 14 bases between them. The CDR3 DNA reads as TGTGCCAGCTCACCACCGGAGGGGCGCGGTCCCGGGGAGCTGTTTTTT. The encoded protein is CASSPPEGRGPGELFF.

The chain has TRBV15 and TRBJ1-1; the D is unclear. Trimming left V 4 bases short and J 1 base short, with 4 bases between. Germline V gene lookup returns CDR1 LNHNV and CDR2 YYDKDF (reference sequence). This CDR3 is 12 amino acids long. CDR3 region: CATSNANTEAFF. DNA of the CDR3: TGTGCCACCAGCAACGCGAACACTGAAGCTTTCTTT.

The chain recombines TRBV6-5 with TRBJ1-3; 9 bases map to TRBD1. The CDR3 consists of 15 residues. Germline loops: CDR1 MNHEY, CDR2 SVGAGI. Trimming cost V 3 bases and J 4 bases; bases outside gene matches: 4. CDR3 DNA sequence: TGTGCCAGCAGTTATGGGACAGGGTACGGAAACACCATATATTTT. The encoded protein is CASSYGTGYGNTIYF.

V and J are TRBV27 and TRBJ2-7; D might be TRBD1 (6 bases). The V gene lost 1 base and the J gene lost 3 bases, with 16 bases spanning the gap. The germline gives CDR1 MNHEY, CDR2 SMNVEV (reference sequence). The CDR3 loop spans 16 amino acids. Here the CDR3 reads CASSLLVGQRIYEQYF. The CDR3 nucleotides read TGTGCCAGCAGTTTATTGGTTGGACAGCGTATCTACGAGCAGTACTTC.

The V and J genes are TRBV4-1 and TRBJ1-2; TRBD1 matches at 7 bases. CDR3 size: 15 residues. Trimming took 4 bases from V and 5 from J; bases not matched to a gene: 10. CDR1 MGHRA and CDR2 YSYEKL come from the germline V gene. CDR3 DNA: TGCGCCAGCAGCCTAATGACAGGGCTAGGTTATGGCTACACCTTC. Translated: CASSLMTGLGYGYTF.